The clone carrying this TCR beta chain was found a few times. Its specificity is not known. The TCRbeta library was prepared with unique molecular identifiers. TCRdb used MiXCR to reprocess the PCR reads, holding one entry per CDR3 protein. This table holds over 90,000 distinct CDR3 sequences, 6% found once. The sample is drawn from a study of T-cell reconstitution after alpha-beta-depleted transplantation in children. General observations from the study: T-cell counts and diversity at one year post-transplant came mainly from newly produced T cells. As was reported, about two months after transplant, alpha-beta T cells came from several hundred expanded graft clones.

This CDR3 comprises 18 residues. Trimming cost V 0 bases and J 3 bases, with 15 bases left between them. Germline CDR1 MNHEY, CDR2 SVGAGI. The rearrangement uses TRBV6-5 and TRBJ1-6; D may be TRBD1 (6 bases). This specimen consisted of PBMCs, mostly from graft donor cells, obtained 60 days after TCRalphabeta/CD19-depleted stem cell transplant. This sequence was found in a female patient aged 2-10 years who had a stem cell transplant for Fanconi anemia, so the T cells may come from the graft donor. The CDR3 sequence: CASSYSSGGAHYNSPLHF. The CDR3 nucleotides are TGTGCCAGCAGTTACTCATCGGGGGGCGCTCACTATAATTCACCCCTCCACTTT.